This T cell receptor beta chain was sequenced for a study of long-term antiretroviral therapy in people with HIV. Concerning this clone itself: The antigen remains unidentified.

Overall study results and limits: Across all time points, the repertoire was dominated by clones that expanded before ART.

At the survey level, the v3.0 immunoSEQ assay was run. Only in-frame clones appear in the TCRdb table, and some are missing; sequencing was by immunoSEQ multiplex PCR. In the table there are 40,000 or so clones, approximately 85% of which are singletons. Trimming removed 6 bases at V and 1 base at J, with 15 bases between. Germline lookup yields CDR1 LGHNT and CDR2 FRNRAP. CDR3 length: 15 amino acids. The TCR comes from a man aged 18 to 29 with HIV. Sequenced here: unsorted PBMCs, sampled 0.3 years after starting antiretroviral therapy. The chain has TRBV12-5 and TRBJ2-5; maybe TRBD1 (6 bases). The CDR3 protein is CASGQLTGTQETQYF. The CDR3 DNA sequence: TGTGCTAGTGGGCAACTTACAGGGACCCAAGAGACCCAGTACTTC.